This TCR beta chain was sequenced during a study of human T cells and chemical hapten exposure. Overall study results and limits: TCRs above 1 in 1000 frequency stayed constant with DPC sensitization. Each of the donors had alopecia, so their immune responses may not resemble those of healthy people.

Germline V lookup: CDR1 KGHDR, CDR2 SFDVKD. V shed 1 base and J shed 4 bases, with 9 bases lying between them. CDR3 length: 15 residues. Time point of the sample: patch test 1, 2 weeks after DPC sensitization. Treatment in this sample: therapeutic diphenylcyclopropenone sensitization with weekly scalp DPC. Using its own MiXCR run on the RACE reads, TCRdb lists one record per CDR3 protein. The repertoire holds some 180,000 distinct CDR3 sequences, with about 22% as singletons. With respect to this clonotype: Its antigen is still unknown.

This TCR was recovered from a woman aged 45-59 years with alopecia areata. Some clones in this sample may be carry-over from other donors' samples. J is TRBJ2-2 and V is TRBV24-1; D gene unclear. The starting material was whole blood, obtained in connection with sensitization to the hapten diphenylcyclopropenone (DPC). The CDR3 sequence: CATSDLRQPTGELFF. In DNA form, the CDR3 reads TGTGCCACCAGTGATTTAAGGCAGCCCACCGGGGAGCTGTTTTTT.